These 15 T cell receptor beta chains were sequenced from one sample in a study of preoperative IRX-2 immunotherapy in early breast cancer. Treatment meaning: preoperative locoregional IRX-2 cytokine immunotherapy. Libraries were prepared by immunoSEQ multiplex PCR; TCRdb keeps only in-frame clonotypes and omits some of them. The profile covers about 23,000 clones, with about 95% appearing a single time and 16% taken by the ten largest. Sequencing was performed on tumor tissue, taken after IRX-2 immunotherapy. The receptor set was obtained from a human donor with breast cancer.

The rearrangement links TRBV9 to TRBJ2-5; no definite D call. Germline CDR1 SGDLS, CDR2 YYNGEE. V gave up 2 bases and J gave up 5 bases, with 7 bases separating them. CDR3 length: 12 amino acids. In DNA, the CDR3 is TGTGCCAGCAGCGTCCCGGGTGAGACCCAGTACTTC. It codes for CASSVPGETQYF.

This clone appeared once. This chain links TRBV15 with TRBJ1-5, with D unresolved. In germline, CDR1 is LNHNV, CDR2 YYDKDF (reference sequence). The ends were cut back, 8 bases at V and 2 bases at J, with 13 bases in the middle. The CDR3 is 14 residues long. The CDR3 loop reads CATSRGGGNQPQHF. The DNA of the CDR3 is TGTGCCACCTCAAGAGGCGGCGGCAATCAGCCCCAGCATTTT. The complete variable domain, with remaining parts taken from reference TRBV15 and TRBJ1-5, reads DAMVIQNPRYQVTQFGKPVTLSCSQTLNHNVMYWYQQKSSQAPKLLFHYYDKDFNNEADTPDNFQSRRPNTSFCFLDIRSPGLGDTAMYLCATSRGGGNQPQHFGDGTRLSIL.

The chain links TRBV14 to TRBJ2-1, with D unresolved. Germline V CDR1 and CDR2: SGHDN, FVKESK. The V end was cut by 1 base, the J end by 3 bases, with 13 bases between. CDR3 size: 16 residues. The CDR3 nucleotides read TGTGCCAGCAGCCAAGTCGTATCTTGGGACTACAATGAGCAGTTCTTC. Residues: CASSQVVSWDYNEQFF.

The rearrangement joins TRBV10-1 to TRBJ1-1; D gene unclear. The CDR3 consists of 15 residues. Germline CDR1 reads WNHNN; CDR2 reads SYGVQD (reference sequence). V lost 2 bases, J lost 6 bases, and 16 bases lay in between. The CDR3 coding sequence is TGCGCCAGCAGTGAGAAGGCCGGGGATTTCGCTGAAGCTTTCTTT. Protein sequence: CASSEKAGDFAEAFF.

This clone was seen only once. This chain links TRBV9 with TRBJ2-5; tentative D call: TRBD2 (6 bases). CDR3 length: 16 amino acids. Germline CDR1 SGDLS, CDR2 YYNGEE. Trimming left V 0 bases short and J 1 base short, with 13 bases between. CDR3 DNA sequence: TGTGCCAGCAGCGTAGACCCCTCCGGGGGCCAAGAGACCCAGTACTTC. It specifies CASSVDPSGGQETQYF.

This chain uses TRBV6-4 with TRBJ1-4, with 7 bases that match TRBD1. The ends lost 2 bases at V and 6 bases at J; junction bases unmatched: 6. Germline CDR1 and CDR2: MRHNA and SNTAGT. CDR3 length: 15 amino acids. CDR3: CASSDADREDEKLFF. Written as DNA, the CDR3 is TGTGCCAGCAGTGACGCAGACAGGGAGGATGAAAAACTGTTTTTT.

V gene TRBV29-1 combines with J gene TRBJ1-1; 10 positions match TRBD1. This CDR3 contains 13 residues. Germline V gene lookup returns CDR1 SQVTM and CDR2 ANQGSEA. Losses at the gene ends were 6 bases for V and 5 bases for J; bases not matched to a gene: 6. The CDR3 coding sequence is TGCAGCGTGGGGACAGGGGTGGGGACTGAAGCTTTCTTT. Protein: CSVGTGVGTEAFF.

This chain links TRBV7-2 with TRBJ2-2; no clear D. Germline V gene sequence: CDR1 SGHTA, CDR2 FQGNSA. The CDR3 runs to 13 residues. The V gene lost 2 bases and the J gene lost 5 bases, with 6 bases spanning the gap. The CDR3: CASSLRWTGELFF. The CDR3 region has the DNA TGTGCCAGCAGCTTACGTTGGACCGGGGAGCTGTTTTTT.

V is TRBV27 and J is TRBJ2-7; tentative D call: TRBD2 (5 bases). Deletions cut 4 bases from V and 4 bases from J, with 17 bases between. Germline CDR1 and CDR2: MNHEY and SMNVEV (reference sequence). This CDR3 has 15 amino acids. CDR3 coding DNA: TGTGCCAGCAGTTCGGGAACCGATTATATTTACGAGCAGTACTTC. This codes for CASSSGTDYIYEQYF.

J is TRBJ1-2 and V is TRBV7-2; no clear D. V shed 0 bases and J shed 8 bases, with 16 bases lying between them. The CDR3 extends over 15 amino acids. Germline loops: CDR1 SGHTA, CDR2 FQGNSA. This CDR3 reads CASSLAPTTKGGYTF. For the CDR3, the DNA is TGTGCCAGCAGCTTAGCTCCCACAACAAAAGGGGGCTACACCTTC.

The chain uses TRBV7-2 and TRBJ2-3; D ambiguous. The CDR3 extends over 14 amino acids. CDR1 and CDR2 (germline): SGHTA, FQGNSA. V was cut by 0 bases and J by 5 bases, with 9 bases left in between. The CDR3, as DNA: TGTGCCAGCAGCTTAGCGAGTAGGATAGATACGCAGTATTTT. Encoded protein: CASSLASRIDTQYF.

The rearrangement uses TRBV30 and TRBJ2-5; no reliable D call. Trimming removed 4 bases from V and 5 bases from J, with 14 bases in between. The CDR3 loop spans 13 amino acids. Germline V gene sequence: CDR1 GTSNPN, CDR2 SVGIG (reference sequence). The CDR3 loop reads CAWTQIVVETQYF. The CDR3, as DNA: TGTGCCTGGACTCAGATTGTAGTTGAGACCCAGTACTTC.

The gene calls are TRBV11-3 and TRBJ2-6; D may be TRBD1 or TRBD2 (5 bases each). V lost 5 bases and J lost 1, with 9 bases in between. The CDR3 is 15 residues long. Per germline, CDR1 SGHNT and CDR2 YENEEA. CDR3 sequence (DNA): TGTGCCAGCAGCCGAGAGGGGTCTGGGGCCAACGTCCTGACTTTC. This encodes CASSREGSGANVLTF.

V and J are TRBV30 and TRBJ1-6, with D unclear. In germline, CDR1 is GTSNPN, CDR2 SVGIG (reference sequence). The CDR3 is 16 amino acids. Trimming removed 2 bases from V and 7 bases from J, with 18 bases in between. For the CDR3, the DNA is TGTGCCTGGAGTACCGGAGGCCTAAGGGAGAATTCACCCCTCCACTTT. Translating gives CAWSTGGLRENSPLHF.

The chain uses TRBV19 and TRBJ2-7; 8 nucleotides align to TRBD2. The CDR3 has 14 amino acids. Germline values: CDR1 LNHDA, CDR2 SQIVND (reference sequence). Losses at the gene ends were 3 bases for V and 7 bases for J; bases not matched to a gene: 8. CDR3 residues: CASSIRRGDPEQYF. CDR3 DNA sequence: TGTGCCAGTAGTATCCGGCGGGGGGACCCGGAGCAGTACTTC.